Listed here is a single TCR beta chain. The CDR3 is 14 residues long. Germline V gene lookup returns CDR1 SGHTA and CDR2 FQGNSA. Trimming at V came to 5 bases and at J to 5 bases, leaving 7 bases not matched to a gene. This entry belongs to a study of blood T cell repertoires in COVID-19. Study-wide context: PBMCs, B-cell-depleted T cells, or T cells provided the cDNA or gDNA that made up the material.

Using immunoSEQ multiplex PCR, the repertoire was profiled, and TCRdb retains in-frame clones only, with some absent. The sample gives around 250,000 clones, approximately 77% of which show up once; around 2.9% is in the top ten. The sample consisted of peripheral blood. V gene TRBV7-2 combines with J gene TRBJ2-5; 8 bases line up with TRBD1. This receptor was taken from a woman under 30 with acute or convalescent COVID-19. The CDR3 coding sequence is TGTGCCAGCAGCCCGAGGACAGGGACCGAGACCCAGTACTTC. This codes for CASSPRTGTETQYF.